Listed below are T cell receptor beta chains from one sample, sequenced in a study of a mutant IDH1 vaccine in newly diagnosed glioma. These TCRs are of unknown antigen specificity. Sequenced by immunoSEQ multiplex PCR; TCRdb stores in-frame clones only, minus some. Among about 68,000 clones, 84% were seen once, and the ten largest hold around 12%. This specimen consisted of PBMCs, obtained from a glioma patient whose treatment included an IDH1 peptide vaccine. These receptors were taken from a man aged 18-30 years with glioma. CDR3s include the opening cysteine and the closing phenylalanine or tryptophan. A D gene is named only where the DNA matches it firmly. Clone size is stated in some rows and not others, as once, few, many or a class when expanded.

V,size,length,J,D,CDR3,DNA
TRBV27,-,15,TRBJ1-2,TRBD1,CASSPRTGRGNGYTF,TGTGCCAGCAGTCCGCGGACAGGGAGGGGTAATGGCTACACCTTC
TRBV27,-,18,TRBJ1-1,TRBD1,CASSSVRDRGLKNTEAFF,TGTGCCAGCAGTTCCGTCCGGGACAGGGGGCTGAAGAACACTGAAGCTTTCTTT
TRBV4-1,-,15,TRBJ2-3,-,CASSQAASGTDTQYF,TGCGCCAGCAGCCAAGCAGCAAGCGGCACAGATACGCAGTATTTT
TRBV5-1,-,15,TRBJ1-2,-,CASSLNVGHNYGYTF,TGCGCCAGCAGCCTGAACGTGGGGCATAACTATGGCTACACCTTC
TRBV4-3,-,15,TRBJ2-2,TRBD1,CASSQETGGGGELFF,TGCGCCAGCAGCCAAGAGACAGGGGGCGGCGGGGAGCTGTTTTTT
TRBV7-8,-,13,TRBJ1-3,-,CASSFGAGNTIYF,TGTGCCAGCAGCTTTGGGGCTGGAAACACCATATATTTT
TRBV7-8,-,14,TRBJ1-5,-,CASSLSGEYQPQHF,TGTGCCAGCAGCTTATCAGGGGAGTATCAGCCCCAGCATTTT
TRBV27,-,14,TRBJ1-2,-,CASGTGRSNYGYTF,TGTGCCAGCGGCACAGGGAGGTCTAACTATGGCTACACCTTC
TRBV6-4,-,16,TRBJ1-6,TRBD1,CASSQTGGSYNSPLHF,TGTGCCAGCAGCCAGACAGGGGGTTCTTATAATTCACCCCTCCACTTT
TRBV29-1,-,13,TRBJ1-1,-,CSVQGVLNTEAFF,TGCAGCGTACAAGGGGTCCTGAACACTGAAGCTTTCTTT
TRBV6-1,-,13,TRBJ2-7,-,CASSSLIGREQYF,TGTGCCAGCAGTTCCCTGATAGGCCGCGAGCAGTACTTC
TRBV19,-,14,TRBJ2-1,-,CASNPGRLQNEQFF,TGTGCCAGTAATCCGGGACGGTTGCAGAATGAGCAGTTCTTC
TRBV6-5,large,14,TRBJ1-1,-,CASSYGGEGTEAFF,TGTGCCAGCAGTTACGGGGGGGAGGGGACTGAAGCTTTCTTT
TRBV6-6,-,13,TRBJ2-1,-,CASSYTGYNEQFF,TGTGCCAGCAGTTACACCGGCTACAATGAGCAGTTCTTC
TRBV7-9,-,13,TRBJ2-7,-,CASSQTASYEQYF,TGTGCCAGCAGCCAGACAGCGTCCTACGAGCAGTACTTC
TRBV9,-,14,TRBJ2-3,-,CASSVEGVGDTQYF,TGTGCCAGCAGCGTAGAGGGAGTGGGAGATACGCAGTATTTT
TRBV7-9,-,16,TRBJ2-1,-,CASSPRLNAPYNEQFF,TGTGCCAGCAGCCCAAGACTCAACGCCCCCTACAATGAGCAGTTCTTC
TRBV5-1,once,16,TRBJ1-6,-,CASSLEMGRDNSPLHF,TGCGCCAGCAGCTTGGAGATGGGGCGGGATAATTCACCCCTCCACTTT
TRBV28,-,15,TRBJ2-6,-,CASSLPGAGANVLTF,TGTGCCAGCAGTCTACCGGGGGCTGGGGCCAACGTCCTGACTTTC
TRBV9,-,12,TRBJ1-2,-,CASSWGGRGYTF,TGTGCCAGCAGTTGGGGAGGCCGTGGCTACACCTTC
TRBV4-2,-,14,TRBJ2-4,-,CASSQDVMESIQYF,TGTGCCAGCAGCCAAGATGTCATGGAGAGCATTCAGTACTTC
TRBV5-1,-,14,TRBJ1-2,-,CASSSGDGVYGYTF,TGCGCCAGCAGCTCCGGGGACGGCGTATATGGCTACACCTTC
TRBV9,-,11,TRBJ1-6,-,CASGENSPLHF,TGTGCCAGTGGGGAGAATTCACCCCTCCACTTT
TRBV18,once,15,TRBJ1-3,-,CASSPPESSGNTIYF,TGTGCCAGCTCACCACCGGAGAGCTCTGGAAACACCATATATTTT
TRBV25-1,few,16,TRBJ1-1,-,CASSAPGIGRDTEAFF,TGTGCCAGCAGTGCCCCAGGGATCGGACGTGACACTGAAGCTTTCTTT
TRBV7-6,-,16,TRBJ2-3,-,CASSSQSGGITDTQYF,TGTGCCAGCAGCTCCCAGAGCGGCGGGATCACAGATACGCAGTATTTT
TRBV21-1,-,14,TRBJ1-4,-,CASSNDRPNEKLFF,TGTGCCAGCAGCAACGACAGGCCTAATGAAAAACTGTTTTTT
TRBV4-1,-,15,TRBJ2-1,-,CASSRGSFGENEQFF,TGCGCCAGCAGCCGAGGATCATTTGGGGAAAATGAGCAGTTCTTC
TRBV5-6,-,13,TRBJ1-5,-,CASTLGRDQPQHF,TGTGCCAGCACCTTAGGGAGGGATCAGCCCCAGCATTTT
TRBV7-2,once,15,TRBJ1-6,TRBD1,CASSLVGQYNSPLHF,TGTGCCAGCAGCTTAGTGGGACAGTATAATTCACCCCTCCACTTT
TRBV2,few,13,TRBJ1-1,-,CASILSRNTEAFF,TGTGCCAGCATACTGTCCAGGAACACTGAAGCTTTCTTT
TRBV7-8,-,15,TRBJ1-1,-,CASSSRRDMNTEAFF,TGTGCCAGCAGCTCCAGGCGGGATATGAACACTGAAGCTTTCTTT
TRBV7-2,-,16,TRBJ1-3,TRBD1,CASSLAEQGQGNTIYF,TGTGCCAGCAGCTTAGCCGAACAGGGACAGGGAAACACCATATATTTT
TRBV6-1,-,16,TRBJ1-3,-,CASSAWALSSGNTIYF,TGTGCCAGCAGTGCGTGGGCTCTAAGCTCTGGAAACACCATATATTTT
TRBV6-6,-,12,TRBJ2-7,-,CASSPGDVEQYF,TGTGCCAGCAGCCCCGGGGATGTCGAGCAGTACTTC
TRBV5-5,-,16,TRBJ1-2,-,CASSLRRQAPAYGYTF,TGTGCCAGCAGCTTGCGCCGGCAGGCCCCGGCCTATGGCTACACCTTC
TRBV29-1,-,12,TRBJ1-2,-,CSVEQQWGGYTF,TGCAGCGTTGAGCAACAGTGGGGTGGCTACACCTTC
TRBV6-1,-,13,TRBJ2-7,-,CASRGSGSYEQYF,TGTGCCAGCAGGGGTTCGGGCAGCTACGAGCAGTACTTC
TRBV5-4,-,14,TRBJ2-2,-,CASSLDLNTGELFF,TGTGCCAGCAGCTTGGACTTGAACACCGGGGAGCTGTTTTTT
TRBV5-6,-,14,TRBJ1-1,-,CASSFSGGGTEAFF,TGTGCCAGCAGCTTTTCGGGGGGAGGCACTGAAGCTTTCTTT
TRBV4-2,-,17,TRBJ2-2,TRBD2,CASSPPGLAPVTGELFF,TGTGCCAGCAGCCCTCCGGGACTAGCGCCCGTCACCGGGGAGCTGTTTTTT
TRBV9,-,13,TRBJ1-2,-,CASSGTFWEGYTF,TGTGCCAGCAGCGGGACTTTCTGGGAGGGCTACACCTTC
TRBV10-3,-,14,TRBJ2-7,-,CAIKTGWASYEQYF,TGTGCCATCAAAACAGGTTGGGCATCATACGAGCAGTACTTC
TRBV9,-,16,TRBJ2-2,TRBD2,CASSPSSGGFTGELFF,TGTGCCAGCAGCCCTTCTAGCGGGGGTTTCACCGGGGAGCTGTTTTTT
TRBV2,-,15,TRBJ1-2,TRBD1,CATGTDSTSFYGYTF,TGTGCCACAGGGACAGACTCAACTTCCTTCTATGGCTACACCTTC
TRBV7-2,-,13,TRBJ2-7,-,CASSPRGTYEQYF,TGTGCCAGCAGCCCTCGGGGAACCTACGAGCAGTACTTC
TRBV18,-,12,TRBJ2-7,-,CASSPYGREQYF,TGTGCCAGCTCACCATACGGGCGGGAGCAGTACTTC
TRBV5-4,-,14,TRBJ1-4,-,CASSFRPANEKLFF,TGTGCCAGCAGCTTCAGGCCCGCTAATGAAAAACTGTTTTTT
TRBV11-1,-,16,TRBJ2-2,TRBD2,CASSPEREMYTGELFF,TGTGCCAGCAGCCCCGAGCGGGAGATGTACACCGGGGAGCTGTTTTTT
TRBV7-3,-,15,TRBJ2-5,-,CASSLQGAGEETQYF,TGTGCCAGCAGCTTACAGGGGGCGGGGGAAGAGACCCAGTACTTC